Below are 13 T cell receptor beta chains sequenced from a single sample in a study of PD-1 blockade in classical Hodgkin lymphoma. Autologous stem cell transplantation was followed by relapse in every patient, and brentuximab vedotin exposure varied. Method: immunoSEQ multiplex PCR; TCRdb's copy keeps in-frame clones and lacks some. The data contain fewer than 90,000 clones, 93% of them singletons. The material was peripheral blood mononuclear cells (PBMCs), obtained at baseline. Receptors were obtained from a human donor with classical Hodgkin lymphoma.

The rearrangement links TRBV28 to TRBJ2-7; D is possibly TRBD1 (7 bases). The CDR3 consists of 16 residues. V was clipped by 3 bases and J by 0 bases, with 15 bases between them. Germline V CDR1 and CDR2: MDHEN, SYDVKM. The CDR3 region is CASSFSGGTLSYEQYF. The CDR3 DNA follows: TGTGCCAGCAGTTTTTCAGGGGGGACTCTCTCCTACGAGCAGTACTTC.

This sequence joins TRBV5-8 and TRBJ2-2; TRBD1 might be the D (6 bases). This CDR3 region has 14 residues. The V end was cut by 5 bases, the J end by 2 bases, with 10 bases between. CDR1 is SGHTS, CDR2 YDEGEE, per germline. The CDR3 region is CASSKGVNTGELFF. For the CDR3, the DNA is TGTGCCAGCAGTAAGGGGGTCAACACCGGGGAGCTGTTTTTT.

The J gene is TRBJ1-4, the V gene TRBV6-5; TRBD1 is a possible D gene (6 bases). V lost 6 bases, J lost 5 bases, and 13 bases lay in between. This CDR3 is 14 amino acids long. Germline V CDR1 and CDR2: MNHEY, SVGAGI. The CDR3 protein is CASSTGPVNEKLFF. The CDR3 nucleotides read TGTGCCAGCAGCACAGGGCCAGTGAATGAAAAACTGTTTTTT.

The CDR3 loop reads CASSLRNPGSLSTDTQYF. In nucleotides, the CDR3 is TGTGCCAGCAGTTTAAGGAACCCGGGATCCCTAAGCACAGATACGCAGTATTTT. The chain links TRBV27 to TRBJ2-3; a weak D match, TRBD2 (5 bases). Deletions cut 2 bases from V and 0 bases from J, with 18 bases between. CDR3 size: 18 residues. The germline CDR1 and CDR2 sequences are MNHEY and SMNVEV (reference sequence).

This sequence joins TRBV7-9 and TRBJ1-1; D is unresolved. CDR3 length equals 15 residues. Trimming pared 1 base from V and 0 bases from J, leaving 9 bases between. The germline V gene encodes CDR1 SEHNR and CDR2 FQNEAQ (reference sequence). CDR3 sequence: CASSLGTGMNTEAFF. CDR3 coding DNA: TGTGCCAGCAGCTTAGGGACTGGGATGAACACTGAAGCTTTCTTT. The entire variable domain, with the rest obtained from reference TRBV7-9 and TRBJ1-1, is as follows: DTGVSQNPRHKITKRGQNVTFRCDPISEHNRLYWYRQTLGQGPEFLTYFQNEAQLEKSRLLSDRFSAERPKGSFSTLEIQRTEQGDSAMYLCASSLGTGMNTEAFFGQGTRLTVV.

The chain combines TRBV19 with TRBJ2-1; TRBD2 agrees at 7 bases. Looked up from germline, CDR1 is LNHDA and CDR2 is SQIVND (reference sequence). Trimming cost V 3 bases and J 5 bases; bases outside gene matches: 7. There are 15 residues in the CDR3. The CDR3 sequence: CASSMLPSGNNEQFF. The CDR3 nucleotides are TGTGCCAGTAGTATGTTGCCTAGCGGAAACAATGAGCAGTTCTTC.

The rearrangement links TRBV5-1 to TRBJ2-3, with 10 bases matching TRBD2. This CDR3 region has 17 residues. Germline V gene sequence: CDR1 SGHRS, CDR2 YFSETQ. The J segment lost 0 bases and the V segment lost 0 bases, leaving 4 bases of the junction unmatched. The CDR3 is CASSLGTSGKSTDTQYF. The CDR3 region has the DNA TGCGCCAGCAGCTTGGGGACTAGCGGCAAGAGCACAGATACGCAGTATTTT.

The chain couples TRBV15 to TRBJ2-3; 8 bases map to TRBD1. The CDR3 is 15 amino acids. Germline values: CDR1 LNHNV, CDR2 YYDKDF (reference sequence). Losses at the gene ends were 1 base for V and 4 bases for J; bases not matched to a gene: 4. CDR3 sequence (DNA): TGTGCCACCAGCAGAGGGACAGGGTTGGCAGATACGCAGTATTTT. Translated, it gives CATSRGTGLADTQYF.

This chain joins TRBV7-2 and TRBJ2-3; D may be TRBD2 (5 bases). Germline lookup yields CDR1 SGHTA and CDR2 FQGNSA. The CDR3 contains 13 residues. V gave up 6 bases and J gave up 6 bases, with 13 bases separating them. The CDR3 nucleotides read TGTGCCAGCAGTAGGACCGGGGTTGATACGCAGTATTTT. As protein: CASSRTGVDTQYF.

This chain joins TRBV7-2 and TRBJ2-7; 7 positions match TRBD1. With 1 base clipped from V and 6 bases from J, the junction kept 3 bases outside the gene matches. The CDR3 is made up of 13 amino acids. Germline CDR1 and CDR2: SGHTA and FQGNSA. CDR3 sequence reads: CASSLGAGGEQYF. The CDR3 region has the DNA TGTGCCAGCAGCTTAGGGGCAGGGGGCGAGCAGTACTTC.

This CDR3 reads CASSMRQSSYEQYF. In nucleotides, the CDR3 is TGTGCCAGTAGTATGAGGCAGAGCTCCTACGAGCAGTACTTC. This chain links TRBV19 with TRBJ2-7, with D uncertain. Trimming removed 3 bases from V and 0 bases from J, with 9 bases in between. The germline gives CDR1 LNHDA, CDR2 SQIVND (reference sequence). CDR3 length equals 14 residues. The complete variable domain, with remaining parts taken from reference TRBV19 and TRBJ2-7, reads DGGITQSPKYLFRKEGQNVTLSCEQNLNHDAMYWYRQDPGQGLRLIYYSQIVNDFQKGDIAEGYSVSREKKESFPLTVTSAQKNPTAFYLCASSMRQSSYEQYFGPGTRLTVT.

The gene calls are TRBV2 and TRBJ1-1; perhaps TRBD1 as D (5 bases). CDR1 and CDR2 (germline): SNHLY, FYNNEI. V shed 3 bases and J shed 2 bases, with 7 bases lying between them. This CDR3 has 13 residues. CDR3 DNA sequence: TGTGCCAGCAGTGAGAGGGGTAACACTGAAGCTTTCTTT. Protein product: CASSERGNTEAFF.

J is TRBJ1-4 and V is TRBV7-9; 8 bases fit TRBD1. The CDR3 has 14 amino acids. Per the germline V gene, CDR1 is SEHNR and CDR2 is FQNEAQ (reference sequence). V dropped 6 bases and J dropped 8; count of bases not matched to a gene: 8. Here the CDR3 reads CASSQDRVREKLFF. The CDR3 coding sequence is TGTGCCAGCAGTCAGGACAGGGTGAGGGAAAAACTGTTTTTT.